The clone carrying this TCR beta chain was counted between two and nine times. Its antigen is not identified. This entry belongs to a study of CD8 T cells in ankylosing spondylitis. The CDR3 sequence is 15 residues long. Germline-derived CDR1 and CDR2 are SGHDT and YYEEEE. V gave up 1 base and J gave up 4 bases; unmatched junction bases: 6. MiXCR, applied by TCRdb to the 5' RACE reads, yields one record per CDR3 protein. The sample yields fewer than 750,000 distinct CDR3 sequences, 15% to 20% seen once. Notes on the study in general: With a CD8+ phenotype, disease-linked clones were relatively rare in peripheral blood. One TCR beta motif, made up of several highly homologous variants, appeared characteristic of ankylosing spondylitis blood. Significantly higher representation of disease-linked clones was reported for matched ankylosing spondylitis synovial fluid.

The sequence was obtained from a male donor with ankylosing spondylitis. The sequenced material came from blood, either unsorted or a sorted T cell fraction (not recorded which). This rearrangement joins TRBV5-6 to TRBJ1-1; the match to TRBD1 covers 8 bases. CDR3 in DNA: TGTGCCAGCAGCTTGTTAGTAGGACAGGGCACTGAAGCTTTCTTT. Protein product: CASSLLVGQGTEAFF.